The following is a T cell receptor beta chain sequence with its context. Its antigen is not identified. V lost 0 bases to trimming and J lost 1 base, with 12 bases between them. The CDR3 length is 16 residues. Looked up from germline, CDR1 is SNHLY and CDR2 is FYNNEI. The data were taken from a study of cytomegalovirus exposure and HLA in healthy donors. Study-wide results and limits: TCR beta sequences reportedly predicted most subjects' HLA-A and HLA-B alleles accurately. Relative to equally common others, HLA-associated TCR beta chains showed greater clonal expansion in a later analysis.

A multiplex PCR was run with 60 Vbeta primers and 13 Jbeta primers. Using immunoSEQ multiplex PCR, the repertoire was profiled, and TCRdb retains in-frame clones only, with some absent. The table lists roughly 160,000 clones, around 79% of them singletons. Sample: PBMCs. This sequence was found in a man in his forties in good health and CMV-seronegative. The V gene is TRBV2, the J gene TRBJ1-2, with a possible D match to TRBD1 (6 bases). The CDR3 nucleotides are TGTGCCAGCAGTGAAGCTAGGGACATGCATAACTATGGCTACACCTTC. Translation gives CASSEARDMHNYGYTF.